This entry lists 17 T cell receptor beta chains sequenced from one sample in a study of T cell repertoires in cytomegalovirus infection. Their specific antigens are unknown. Each CDR3 protein is one row after TCRdb ran MiXCR on the reads. The sample carries roughly 920,000 distinct CDR3 sequences, 30% to 40% recorded once. Material: cultured CD8+ T cells from PBMCs, obtained from culture after CMV antigen stimulation. The receptors were gathered from a human donor in good health (CMV status not recorded). Some clones in this sample may be carry-over from other donors' samples.

The rearrangement joins TRBV27 to TRBJ2-7; weak D call: TRBD2 (7 bases). Between the trimmed V and J ends, which lost 4 bases and 3 bases, there was a span of 13 bases. The CDR3 totals 14 residues. Germline CDR1 is MNHEY and CDR2 is SMNVEV (reference sequence). CDR3 protein: CASSSRGAIYEQYF. Here the CDR3 DNA reads TGTGCCAGCAGTTCTCGGGGGGCGATCTACGAGCAGTACTTC.

This chain uses TRBV7-6 with TRBJ2-5; 10 bases agree with TRBD2. There are 16 residues in the CDR3. CDR1 and CDR2 (germline): SGHVS, FNYEAQ. V was clipped by 4 bases and J by 1 base; unmatched bases: 6. The CDR3 sequence is CASSSASGGLQETQYF. The CDR3 DNA sequence: TGTGCCAGCAGCTCCGCTAGCGGGGGACTCCAAGAGACCCAGTACTTC.

CDR3 coding DNA: TGTGCCAGCAGCCAAGACAGCCCTAGCCGGCGGGCCCGGTACTTC. Its translation is CASSQDSPSRRARYF. The gene calls are TRBV4-2 and TRBJ2-5, with a tentative D call TRBD2 (5 bases). V lost 0 bases and J 13 bases, leaving 21 bases between the germline ends. Germline lookup yields CDR1 LGHNA and CDR2 YNFKEQ. The CDR3 consists of 15 residues.

V and J are TRBV6-5 and TRBJ2-5, with D perhaps matching TRBD2 (7 bases). This CDR3 is 13 amino acids long. The V and J ends lost 7 bases and 4 bases respectively, with 13 bases between them. Germline CDR1 and CDR2: MNHEY and SVGAGI. This chain's CDR3 is CASNGGLGETQYF. CDR3 DNA sequence: TGTGCCAGCAACGGGGGGCTGGGAGAGACCCAGTACTTC.

This clonotype turned up a few times. J is TRBJ2-2 and V is TRBV7-9, with D possibly TRBD2 on 6 matching bases. V dropped 11 bases and J dropped 4 bases, with 17 bases sitting between them. The CDR3 totals 14 residues. Germline V gene lookup returns CDR1 SEHNR and CDR2 FQNEAQ (reference sequence). CDR3 bases: TGTGCCCGCACCGGGGGATTGGGCACCGGGGAGCTGTTTTTT. This translates into CARTGGLGTGELFF. Variable domain in full (rest from reference TRBV7-9 and TRBJ2-2): DTGVSQNPRHKITKRGQNVTFRCDPISEHNRLYWYRQTLGQGPEFLTYFQNEAQLEKSRLLSDRFSAERPKGSFSTLEIQRTEQGDSAMYLCARTGGLGTGELFFGEGSRLTVL.

The CDR3 region has the DNA TGTGCCAGCAGCCAAGTATGGGCCAGACAGGGGGGCTACGAGCAGTACTTC. As protein: CASSQVWARQGGYEQYF. The J gene is TRBJ2-7, the V gene TRBV3-1, with 9 bases identical to TRBD1. This CDR3 comprises 17 residues. Germline values: CDR1 LGHDT, CDR2 YNNKEL (reference sequence). V dropped 1 base and J dropped 3; count of bases not matched to a gene: 10.

The chain couples TRBV5-1 to TRBJ1-1, with D possibly matching TRBD1 (6 bases). V lost 3 bases and J 1 base, leaving 16 bases between the germline ends. Germline CDR1 reads SGHRS; CDR2 reads YFSETQ. The CDR3 extends over 16 amino acids. As DNA, the CDR3 is TGCGCCAGCAGCTGGACACAGGGAAGCGGGAACACTGAAGCTTTCTTT. It encodes CASSWTQGSGNTEAFF.

This clonotype was observed once. The V and J genes are TRBV7-6 and TRBJ2-7; 7 bases fit TRBD2. This CDR3 has 15 amino acids. The trim removed 3 bases at V and 0 bases at J, leaving 5 bases unmatched. In germline, CDR1 is SGHVS, CDR2 FNYEAQ. The CDR3 reads CASSFLRGTSYEQYF. The DNA of the CDR3 is TGTGCCAGCAGCTTTTTGCGGGGGACCTCCTACGAGCAGTACTTC. Together with reference TRBV7-6 and TRBJ2-7, the CDR3 gives the full variable domain: GAGVSQSPRYKVTKRGQDVALRCDPISGHVSLYWYRQALGQGPEFLTYFNYEAQQDKSGLPNDRFSAERPEGSISTLTIQRTEQRDSAMYRCASSFLRGTSYEQYFGPGTRLTVT.

This clonotype was seen more than once but under ten times. The chain links TRBV6-1 to TRBJ1-5, with D maybe TRBD1 (6 bases). V was cut by 6 bases and J by 5 bases, with 20 bases left in between. CDR3 size: 16 residues. The germline gives CDR1 MNHNS, CDR2 SASEGT. As DNA, the CDR3 is TGTGCCAGCAGCCAACGGGATTGGGGGGCGGATCAGCCCCAGCATTTT. Translating gives CASSQRDWGADQPQHF.

This clonotype occurred a few times. The chain recombines TRBV6-8 with TRBJ2-5, with D unresolved. CDR1 MNHGY and CDR2 SAAAGT come from the germline V gene. The CDR3 runs 14 residues. V was clipped by 1 base and J by 2 bases, with 8 bases between them. CDR3 region: CASSYLAPQETQYF. The CDR3 DNA reads as TGTGCCAGCAGTTACTTGGCTCCTCAAGAGACCCAGTACTTC.

This clonotype appeared a few times. V usage is TRBV27 and J usage is TRBJ2-5; TRBD1 might be the D (6 bases). The CDR3 length is 15 residues. Germline V gene lookup returns CDR1 MNHEY and CDR2 SMNVEV (reference sequence). Trimming removed 5 bases at V and 2 bases at J, with 15 bases between. CDR3 region: CASSRFQGPQETQYF. CDR3 DNA sequence: TGTGCCAGCAGTCGTTTCCAGGGGCCTCAAGAGACCCAGTACTTC.

This clonotype was detected only a few times. The chain combines TRBV7-6 with TRBJ1-2; D may be TRBD1 (5 bases). The ends were cut back, 2 bases at V and 6 bases at J, with 19 bases in the middle. The CDR3 length is 16 residues. Per germline, CDR1 SGHVS and CDR2 FNYEAQ. For the CDR3, the DNA is TGTGCCAGCAGCTTAAGCCTTTCCGGCCCCAGGGATGGCTACACCTTC. It translates to CASSLSLSGPRDGYTF.

This clonotype was found many times. This rearrangement joins TRBV7-2 to TRBJ2-1; possible D gene TRBD2, 6 bases. The V gene's germline CDR1 is SGHTA and CDR2 FQGNSA. The ends were cut back, 9 bases at V and 0 bases at J, with 9 bases in the middle. This CDR3 spans 13 amino acids. The CDR3: CASGGDSYNEQFF. DNA of the CDR3: TGTGCCAGTGGCGGGGACTCCTACAATGAGCAGTTCTTC.

The CDR3 reads CASSQETGGDTQYF. Written as DNA, the CDR3 is TGCGCCAGCAGCCAAGAAACAGGTGGGGATACGCAGTATTTT. This chain connects TRBV4-1 to TRBJ2-3; TRBD1 might be the D (5 bases). The CDR3 spans 14 residues. Trimming cost V 0 bases and J 6 bases, with 10 bases left between them. From germline, CDR1 is MGHRA and CDR2 YSYEKL.

The chain is built from TRBV14 and TRBJ2-2, with TRBD1 matching over 10 bases. Trimming cost V 0 bases and J 5 bases; bases outside gene matches: 6. Germline V gene sequence: CDR1 SGHDN, CDR2 FVKESK. The CDR3 contains 17 residues. This chain's CDR3 is CASSQEFWTGGTGELFF. For the CDR3, the DNA is TGTGCCAGCAGCCAAGAGTTCTGGACAGGGGGGACCGGGGAGCTGTTTTTT.

The V call is TRBV6-1, the J call TRBJ1-1, with 8 bases matching TRBD1. With V trimmed by 6 bases and J by 4 bases, 7 bases remained unmatched. The germline gives CDR1 MNHNS, CDR2 SASEGT. The CDR3 extends over 14 amino acids. Here the CDR3 reads CASSHRGSFTEAFF. CDR3 bases: TGTGCCAGCAGCCACAGGGGGAGTTTCACTGAAGCTTTCTTT.

This chain joins TRBV5-4 and TRBJ1-6, with 8 nucleotides matching TRBD1. The CDR3 length is 20 residues. J gave up 9 bases and V 1 base, and 21 bases lay outside the gene matches. Germline CDR1 and CDR2: SGHNT and YYREEE (reference sequence). The CDR3 here is CASSLKYSVGGQGSSSPLHF. DNA for the CDR3: TGTGCCAGCAGCTTGAAGTACTCTGTGGGCGGACAGGGTAGTAGTTCACCCCTCCACTTT.